Below are 5 T cell receptor beta chains sequenced from a single sample in a study of T cell repertoires in cytomegalovirus infection (dated by TCRdb to between 2019 and 2020). Sequencing took place on an Illumina HiSeq 1500. The raw public data were reprocessed by TCRdb itself: fastp quality trimming at Q25, MiXCR clonotype calling, in-frame beta chains only. Rows matching on CDR3 protein sequence are summarized as one entry with the most common DNA and genes. The sample table lists 120,000 to 150,000 distinct CDR3 sequences, 5% to 6.5% of them with a count of one. The top ten constitute under 20% of the sample. The sequenced sample consisted of PBMCs. The source is a human donor in good health (CMV status not recorded). Some clones in this sample may be carry-over from other donors' samples.

The table lists this clonotype with many counts. The gene calls are TRBV7-2 and TRBJ2-5; D gene uncertain. Deletions cut 2 bases from V and 5 bases from J, with 15 bases between. In germline, CDR1 is SGHTA, CDR2 FQGNSA. This CDR3 comprises 15 residues. CDR3 nucleotide sequence: TGTGCCAGCAGCTTATTGGTTAGCCTCCGTGAGACCCAGTACTTC. It yields the protein CASSLLVSLRETQYF.

This clonotype was counted ten times or more. The chain recombines TRBV7-2 with TRBJ1-6, with 7 bases lining up with TRBD1. J was trimmed by 6 bases and V by 7 bases; bases with no gene match: 9. The germline V gene encodes CDR1 SGHTA and CDR2 FQGNSA. The CDR3 spans 15 residues. CDR3 region: CASNKRDRVNSPLHF. CDR3 bases: TGTGCCAGCAACAAACGGGACAGAGTTAATTCACCCCTCCACTTT. The full variable domain, in which reference TRBV7-2 and TRBJ1-6 provide the parts outside the CDR3, is GAGVSQSPSNKVTEKGKDVELRCDPISGHTALYWYRQSLGQGLEFLIYFQGNSAPDKSGLPSDRFSAERTGGSVSTLTIQRTQQEDSAVYLCASNKRDRVNSPLHFGNGTRLTVT.

This rearrangement joins TRBV6-5 to TRBJ1-1, with 7 bases identical to TRBD1. The V gene's germline CDR1 is MNHEY and CDR2 SVGAGI. The length of the CDR3 is 16 residues. Trimming cost V 11 bases and J 1 base; bases outside gene matches: 16. Here the CDR3 reads CAGNSGQEVGNTEAFF. The CDR3 DNA reads TGTGCCGGCAACTCAGGACAGGAGGTGGGGAACACTGAAGCTTTCTTT.

This clonotype was observed at least ten times. The chain has TRBV28 and TRBJ1-2; 10 positions agree with TRBD1. Trimming cost V 4 bases and J 6 bases; bases outside gene matches: 11. This CDR3 contains 16 residues. Germline CDR1 and CDR2: MDHEN and SYDVKM. In DNA, the CDR3 is TGTGCCAGCAGTTCGACCATGGGACAGGGGATGAATGGCTACACCTTC. Translation: CASSSTMGQGMNGYTF.

This clonotype was detected many times. The rearrangement links TRBV6-1 to TRBJ1-4, with 9 nucleotides matching TRBD1. Germline V gene lookup returns CDR1 MNHNS and CDR2 SASEGT. The CDR3 contains 15 residues. Trimming cost V 1 base and J 8 bases; bases outside gene matches: 5. The CDR3 spells CASSEGDRVREKLFF. The DNA of the CDR3 is TGTGCCAGCAGTGAAGGGGACAGGGTCCGCGAAAAACTGTTTTTT.